This T cell receptor beta chain is drawn from a study of blood T cell repertoires in COVID-19. Germline trimming cut 5 bases from V and 4 bases from J; bases unmatched to any gene: 9. CDR1 and CDR2 from the germline V gene are SGHTA and FQGNSA. CDR3 length: 16 amino acids. This table comes from immunoSEQ multiplex PCR, and its TCRdb copy is limited to in-frame clones, with some not included. The sample yields around 170,000 clones, over 65% seen once. This clone came up once. Input material: peripheral blood. The sequence was obtained from a woman aged 80 or over with acute or convalescent COVID-19. This chain connects TRBV7-2 to TRBJ2-5, with 11 nucleotides matching TRBD1. The chain's CDR3 is CASSPSSGTGGETQYF. DNA for the CDR3: TGTGCCAGCAGCCCAAGCTCCGGGACAGGGGGAGAGACCCAGTACTTC.